This TCR beta chain was identified in a study of cytotoxic CD8 clonotypes in ibrutinib-treated CLL. The study's findings and limits: Age-matched healthy donor levels were exceeded by baseline clonality, which tracked circulating CD8+ T-cell counts. Public clonotypes, an uncommon group, contracted or remained stable on treatment.

Sequencing was designed to attain a depth spanning 1 in 200,000 to 1 in 1 million T cells. The data were produced by immunoSEQ multiplex PCR, yet TCRdb's version contains in-frame clones alone and is incomplete. This table has fewer than 400,000 clones, 67% appearing once. Details on this clone: Antigen unknown.

CDR3 size: 15 residues. The germline V gene encodes CDR1 MDHEN and CDR2 SYDVKM. Trimming left V 5 bases short and J 5 bases short, with 16 bases between. Sample: PBMCs, taken after 36 months of ibrutinib treatment. The sequence was collected from a human donor with chronic lymphocytic leukemia. The rearrangement uses TRBV28 and TRBJ1-5; the D is unclear. The CDR3 loop is CASSEGSRNDQPQHF. The CDR3 region has the DNA TGTGCCAGCAGTGAGGGTTCAAGGAATGATCAGCCCCAGCATTTT.